The 23 T cell receptor beta chains below all came from one sample that was sequenced in a study of Tregs in tolerant kidney transplant recipients. Method: immunoSEQ multiplex PCR; TCRdb's copy keeps in-frame clones and lacks some. The data hold 65,000 to 85,000 clones, with roughly nine tenths observed a single time. The nonmyeloablative bone marrow transplants came from related graft donors, with transient mixed chimerism. The specimen was CD4+ T cells from blood (PBMCs), collected 24 months after the transplant. These TCRs come from a human patient who received a combined kidney and bone marrow transplant. The graft donor may have given rise to some T cells.

This chain connects TRBV5-1 to TRBJ1-2, with a weak D call TRBD1 (6 bases). The germline CDR1 and CDR2 sequences are SGHRS and YFSETQ. The CDR3 loop spans 14 amino acids. The V gene lost 4 bases and the J gene lost 8 bases, with 18 bases spanning the gap. In DNA form, the CDR3 reads TGCGCCAGCAGCCCGGGACAAAGCCTGGGAGGCTACACCTTC. Amino acids: CASSPGQSLGGYTF.

V and J are TRBV7-2 and TRBJ2-3; 10 nucleotides line up with TRBD2. V dropped 0 bases and J dropped 0; count of bases not matched to a gene: 0. The V gene's germline CDR1 is SGHTA and CDR2 FQGNSA. CDR3 size: 16 residues. The CDR3 here is CASSLAAGGSTDTQYF. The CDR3 nucleotides read TGTGCCAGCAGCTTAGCAGCGGGAGGGAGCACAGATACGCAGTATTTT.

The chain recombines TRBV18 with TRBJ2-7; possibly TRBD1 for D (5 bases). Germline V lookup: CDR1 KGHSH, CDR2 LQKENI. V gave up 5 bases and J gave up 2 bases, with 16 bases separating them. The CDR3 is made up of 15 amino acids. CDR3 bases: TGTGCCAGCTCATCCCAGGGATGGTACCCCTACGAGCAGTACTTC. Its translation: CASSSQGWYPYEQYF. The full variable domain, rest sourced from reference TRBV18 and TRBJ2-7, is NAGVMQNPRHLVRRRGQEARLRCSPMKGHSHVYWYRQLPEEGLKFMVYLQKENIIDESGMPKERFSAEFPKEGPSILRIQQVVRGDSAAYFCASSSQGWYPYEQYFGPGTRLTVT.

In this sample, this clone turned up once. CDR3 in DNA: TGTGCCAGCAGCCCACTAGGCGGGGACACCGGGGAGCTGTTTTTT. Its translation: CASSPLGGDTGELFF. The J gene is TRBJ2-2, the V gene TRBV7-2; TRBD2 might be the D (6 bases). Looked up from germline, CDR1 is SGHTA and CDR2 is FQGNSA. The CDR3 runs 15 residues. Trimming cost V 5 bases and J 3 bases, with 13 bases left between them.

The rearrangement joins TRBV7-2 to TRBJ2-7; D might be TRBD1 (5 bases). Germline CDR1 reads SGHTA; CDR2 reads FQGNSA. The V end was cut by 3 bases, the J end by 4 bases, with 16 bases between. The CDR3 is 15 amino acids. The CDR3 sequence is CASSFQGRSLYEQYF. The CDR3 nucleotides are TGTGCCAGCAGCTTTCAGGGAAGGTCACTATACGAGCAGTACTTC.

This clone was observed a few times. The CDR3 is CASSRRDRGLEKLFF. As DNA, the CDR3 is TGTGCCAGCAGCCGCAGGGACAGGGGTTTGGAAAAACTGTTTTTT. The gene calls are TRBV7-9 and TRBJ1-4, with 10 bases fitting TRBD1. The ends lost 5 bases at V and 8 bases at J; junction bases unmatched: 8. The CDR3 covers 15 residues. CDR1 and CDR2 from the germline V gene are SEHNR and FQNEAQ (reference sequence).

The chain recombines TRBV2 with TRBJ2-5, with 10 positions matching TRBD1. Trimming took 1 base from V and 0 from J; bases not matched to a gene: 5. Germline V gene data show CDR1 as SNHLY and CDR2 as FYNNEI. There are 17 residues in the CDR3. In DNA form, the CDR3 reads TGTGCCAGCAGTGAAGGGAAGGGACAGGGGTACCAAGAGACCCAGTACTTC. This translates into CASSEGKGQGYQETQYF.

This sequence joins TRBV6-6 and TRBJ1-4; 9 bases fit TRBD1. Germline CDR1 MNHNY, CDR2 SVGAGI (reference sequence). The V and J ends lost 2 bases and 7 bases, in that order; junction bases with no gene match: 8. The CDR3 covers 16 residues. The CDR3 sequence is CASSYAWTGAPEKLFF. CDR3 bases: TGTGCCAGCAGTTACGCCTGGACAGGGGCTCCTGAAAAACTGTTTTTT.

This chain uses TRBV18 with TRBJ2-1, with D perhaps TRBD2 (6 bases). The CDR3 is 16 residues long. The germline V gene has CDR1 KGHSH and CDR2 LQKENI. The germline V and J ends were trimmed by 4 bases and 3 bases, with 16 bases remaining between them. CDR3 DNA: TGTGCCAGCTCACTGCTGCGGGGAGGAATCTACAATGAGCAGTTCTTC. Its protein is CASSLLRGGIYNEQFF.

The chain joins TRBV9 to TRBJ2-1, with TRBD2 identical over 8 bases. V lost 0 bases and J lost 8; bases outside the gene matches: 10. The length of the CDR3 is 16 residues. Germline CDR1 and CDR2: SGDLS and YYNGEE. CDR3 sequence reads: CASSVVSGGAHDEQFF. The CDR3 DNA reads as TGTGCCAGCAGCGTAGTATCGGGGGGGGCCCACGATGAGCAGTTCTTC.

The chain combines TRBV7-2 with TRBJ2-7, with D unresolved. This CDR3 has 13 residues. V shed 3 bases and J shed 1 base, with 7 bases lying between them. Germline V gene data show CDR1 as SGHTA and CDR2 as FQGNSA. In DNA form, the CDR3 reads TGTGCCAGCAGCTTCGGTGATTCCTACGAGCAGTACTTC. This codes for CASSFGDSYEQYF.

The chain combines TRBV27 with TRBJ2-7, with D perhaps matching TRBD2 (5 bases). V was pared by 2 bases and J by 3 bases, with 11 bases between. From germline, CDR1 is MNHEY and CDR2 SMNVEV (reference sequence). This CDR3 region has 14 residues. The CDR3 DNA reads TGTGCCAGCAGTTTAAAACTAGGGTTCTACGAGCAGTACTTC. This translates into CASSLKLGFYEQYF.

V is TRBV11-1 and J is TRBJ2-5, with 8 bases fitting TRBD2. Losses at the gene ends were 4 bases for V and 2 bases for J; bases not matched to a gene: 9. This CDR3 has 16 amino acids. CDR1 is SGHAT and CDR2 is FQDESV in the germline V gene (reference sequence). Here the CDR3 reads CASSSPRAGVQETQYF. As DNA, the CDR3 is TGTGCCAGCAGCTCCCCCCGAGCGGGGGTGCAAGAGACCCAGTACTTC.

This chain uses TRBV10-3 with TRBJ2-3; 7 bases are shared with TRBD2. Germline V gene lookup returns CDR1 ENHRY and CDR2 SYGVKD. The CDR3 runs to 14 residues. The V and J ends lost 0 bases and 10 bases, in that order; junction bases with no gene match: 7. CDR3 loop: CAISESNWGGAQYF. In nucleotides, the CDR3 is TGTGCCATCAGTGAGTCGAATTGGGGGGGAGCGCAGTATTTT.

This chain connects TRBV7-7 to TRBJ2-2; D gene unclear. There are 14 residues in the CDR3. Germline V CDR1 and CDR2: SSHAT, FNYEAQ (reference sequence). Trimming cost V 10 bases and J 1 base, with 13 bases left between them. The CDR3 protein is CAIPNPGNTGELFF. CDR3 nucleotide sequence: TGTGCCATCCCAAACCCGGGGAACACCGGGGAGCTGTTTTTT.

This clone came up once. V is TRBV6-1 and J is TRBJ2-1; D gene uncertain. Trimming took off 5 bases at V and 2 bases at J, with 13 bases between the two ends. This CDR3 has 15 residues. The V gene's germline CDR1 is MNHNS and CDR2 SASEGT. CDR3 nucleotides: TGTGCCAGCAGTTCCCTCCGCGGAGCCTACAATGAGCAGTTCTTC. It specifies CASSSLRGAYNEQFF.

This clone was recorded once. The V gene is TRBV5-6, the J gene TRBJ1-1, with 8 nucleotides matching TRBD1. Germline CDR1 and CDR2: SGHDT and YYEEEE. The ends lost 1 base at V and 3 bases at J; junction bases unmatched: 11. The CDR3 totals 17 residues. Here the CDR3 reads CASSLYDRGHEDTEAFF. Here the CDR3 DNA reads TGTGCCAGCAGCTTGTATGACAGGGGTCACGAGGACACTGAAGCTTTCTTT.

This chain connects TRBV4-3 to TRBJ1-2, with D perhaps matching TRBD1 (5 bases). Trimming took off 0 bases at V and 7 bases at J, with 15 bases between the two ends. The length of the CDR3 is 15 residues. CDR1 LGHNA and CDR2 YSLEER come from the germline V gene. In DNA form, the CDR3 reads TGCGCCAGCAGCCAAGAATCCTGGGCAGGGTCTGGCTACACCTTC. This encodes CASSQESWAGSGYTF.

This rearrangement joins TRBV4-3 to TRBJ2-2; 11 bases align to TRBD2. This CDR3 region has 20 residues. V dropped 1 base and J dropped 3; count of bases not matched to a gene: 13. CDR1 LGHNA and CDR2 YSLEER come from the germline V gene. CDR3 DNA: TGCGCCAGCAGCCAAGGCCGGCCCTCTAGCGGGGGGTCCTACACCGGGGAGCTGTTTTTT. Residues: CASSQGRPSSGGSYTGELFF.

This clone was observed once. The genes are TRBV20-1 and TRBJ1-1, with D perhaps matching TRBD1 (6 bases). Germline V gene data show CDR1 as DFQATT and CDR2 as SNEGSKA (reference sequence). CDR3 length: 11 amino acids. V lost 4 bases, J lost 8 bases, and 11 bases lay in between. CDR3: CSATGQPEAFF. The DNA for the CDR3 is TGCAGTGCTACCGGACAGCCGGAAGCTTTCTTT.

The rearrangement uses TRBV18 and TRBJ1-2; TRBD1 might be the D (6 bases). Germline values: CDR1 KGHSH, CDR2 LQKENI. The CDR3 sequence is 14 residues long. Trimming removed 4 bases at V and 4 bases at J, with 13 bases between. The CDR3 sequence is CASSQGGRGYGYTF. DNA of the CDR3: TGTGCCAGCTCACAGGGGGGGCGCGGCTATGGCTACACCTTC.

Of note for this clone: A read error may account for a junction end that differs from germline. The sample carries other DNA sequences with the same CDR3. The rearrangement uses TRBV5-4 and TRBJ1-6; tentative D call: TRBD1 (5 bases). The CDR3 is 14 amino acids. Germline V CDR1 and CDR2: SGHNT, YYREEE (reference sequence). This CDR3 is CASSQGLSNSPLHF. In DNA form, the CDR3 reads TGTGCCAGCAGCCAGGGATTATCGAATTCCCCCCTCCACTTT. The full variable domain, its missing parts supplied by reference TRBV5-4 and TRBJ1-6, is ETGVTQSPTHLIKTRGQQVTLRCSSQSGHNTVSWYQQALGQGPQFIFQYYREEENGRGNFPPRFSGLQFPNYSSELNVNALELDDSALYLCASSQGLSNSPLHFGNGTRLTVT.

This clone was counted once. This chain uses TRBV21-1 with TRBJ2-2; the DNA was not compared with TRBD2, the D call given in the table. TRBV21-1 is a documented pseudogene. There are 18 residues in the CDR3. The CDR3 bases are TGTGCCAGCAGCAAAAAGGAGGGGACGGGGGGGCGCGGCGGGGAGCTGTTTTTT. Residues: CASSKKEGTGGRGGELFF.